This is a list of T cell receptor beta chains from one sample in a study of blood T cell repertoires in COVID-19. This table comes from immunoSEQ multiplex PCR, and its TCRdb copy is limited to in-frame clones, with some not included. This table has 150,000 to 200,000 clones, almost 80% appearing once. Specimen: peripheral blood. The receptor set was obtained from a woman aged 70-85 years with acute or convalescent COVID-19. Both conserved end residues are part of each CDR3. D genes are given only for firm matches. For some rows the clone size is stated as once, few or many, or as a class when expanded; others skip it.

D	size	V	J	DNA	CDR3
.	.	TRBV9	TRBJ2-7	TGTGCCAGCAGCGTGGGGCAGGGAGGCGAGCAGTACTTC	CASSVGQGGEQYF
.	.	TRBV7-8	TRBJ1-2	TGTGCCAGCAGCTTACCCCCCCCAGAGGACTATGGCTACACCTTC	CASSLPPPEDYGYTF
.	.	TRBV5-4	TRBJ1-5	TGTGCCAGCAGCTTGGGCAGGGAAGGTCAGCCCCAGCATTTT	CASSLGREGQPQHF
.	.	TRBV7-2	TRBJ1-1	TGTGCCAGCAGCCCTCAGGGACATAGCACTGAAGCTTTCTTT	CASSPQGHSTEAFF
.	.	TRBV5-6	TRBJ1-2	TGTGCCAGCAGAATAGGACAGACTTCTAACTATGGCTACACCTTC	CASRIGQTSNYGYTF
TRBD1	.	TRBV29-1	TRBJ2-6	TGCAGCGTGCGGACAGGGGGCGTAGCTGGGGCCAACGTCCTGACTTTC	CSVRTGGVAGANVLTF
.	.	TRBV18	TRBJ2-5	TGTGCCAGCTCACCACCGGCCAGAGCCGGGGAGACCCAGTACTTC	CASSPPARAGETQYF
.	.	TRBV3-1/TRBV3-2	TRBJ2-2	TGTGCCAGCAGCCAAGATTTGGTAGCGCATGCGAACACCGGGGAGCTGTTTTTT	CASSQDLVAHANTGELFF
TRBD1	once	TRBV4-1	TRBJ2-1	TGCGCCAGCAGCCAAATCGGGACAGATTACAATGAGCAGTTCTTC	CASSQIGTDYNEQFF
.	.	TRBV19	TRBJ1-2	TGTGCCAGTAGCCAGAACTATGGCTACACCTTC	CASSQNYGYTF
.	once	TRBV6-4	TRBJ1-2	TGTGCCAGCAGTGTTGATTTAGGGAGTGGCTACACCTTC	CASSVDLGSGYTF
TRBD2	.	TRBV13	TRBJ2-1	TGTGCCAGCAGCTTACAGGTCGGACTAGCGGGAGGGGACAATGAGCAGTTCTTC	CASSLQVGLAGGDNEQFF
.	few	TRBV11-2	TRBJ2-4	TGTGCCAGCAGCTTATCCTCAGGGAACTATGGAAACATTCAGTACTTC	CASSLSSGNYGNIQYF
TRBD1	.	TRBV25-1	TRBJ1-6	TGTGCCAGCAGTGAATCCGGGACAGGGATCTCACCCCTCCACTTT	CASSESGTGISPLHF
TRBD1	.	TRBV19	TRBJ1-2	TGTGCCAGTAGTAGCACGGGACAGGGGTATGGCTACACCTTC	CASSSTGQGYGYTF
.	.	TRBV5-3	TRBJ1-4	TGTGCCAGAAGCTTGTCACGCCGCCCGGACAGTAAAAATGAAAAACTGTTTTTT	CARSLSRRPDSKNEKLFF
.	few	TRBV5-1	TRBJ1-6	TGCGCCAGCAGCTTGGACAGCAATTCACCCCTCCACTTT	CASSLDSNSPLHF
.	.	TRBV19	TRBJ2-3	TGTGCCAGTAGTATAGATCGGGCAGATACGCAGTATTTT	CASSIDRADTQYF
.	.	TRBV6-2/TRBV6-3	TRBJ2-7	TGTGCCAGCAGCCGCCTAGGACAGCCGCGAACCTACGAGCAGTACTTC	CASSRLGQPRTYEQYF
.	once	TRBV5-4	TRBJ2-1	TGTGCCAGCGGCGGTCCCACTGAGCAGTTCTTC	CASGGPTEQFF
.	.	TRBV15	TRBJ1-5	TGTGCCACCAGCGAGGGGGAGACCTCTAGCAATCAGCCCCAGCATTTT	CATSEGETSSNQPQHF
TRBD2	.	TRBV18	TRBJ2-3	TGTGCCAGCTCACCACGTGCTCCGGGACTAGCGGGAGATACGCAGTATTTT	CASSPRAPGLAGDTQYF
.	.	TRBV6-1	TRBJ2-1	TGTGCCAGCAGTGAAATGGCAGCAGGTGTCAATGAGCAGTTCTTC	CASSEMAAGVNEQFF
TRBD1	.	TRBV5-6	TRBJ1-6	TGTGCCAGCAGCCCACCTTTAAGGGGGACAGGGAATAATTCACCCCTCCACTTT	CASSPPLRGTGNNSPLHF
TRBD2	.	TRBV24-1	TRBJ2-1	TGTGCCACCAGTGATTTAGCGGGAGGGATCCATGAGCAGTTCTTC	CATSDLAGGIHEQFF
TRBD1	few	TRBV3-1/TRBV3-2	TRBJ1-4	TGTGCCAGCAGCCAAGGGCCAGGGGGCAGGGGAAAACTGTTTTTT	CASSQGPGGRGKLFF
.	few	TRBV10-2	TRBJ1-1	TGCGCCAGCGGGGGGATGGGGATGAACACTGAAGCTTTCTTT	CASGGMGMNTEAFF
TRBD1	.	TRBV19	TRBJ2-2	TGTGCCAGTAGTACGCAGACAGGGGCAGGGGAGCTGTTTTTT	CASSTQTGAGELFF
TRBD1	.	TRBV5-1	TRBJ2-7	TGCGCCAGCAGCGAAGAAACAGGGGCCCTCTCCTACGAGCAGTACTTC	CASSEETGALSYEQYF
TRBD2	few	TRBV11-2	TRBJ2-5	TGTGCCAGCAGCTTGGGGACTAGCGGGGGGCAAGAGACCCAGTACTTC	CASSLGTSGGQETQYF
.	.	TRBV7-6	TRBJ2-1	TGTGCCAGCAGCGGATACGGACTCTTAAACAATGAGCAGTTCTTC	CASSGYGLLNNEQFF
TRBD1	.	TRBV5-8	TRBJ1-4	TGTGCCAGCAGCTTGGCCGGACGGACAGGGGGAGGTGAAAAACTGTTTTTT	CASSLAGRTGGGEKLFF
TRBD1	.	TRBV2	TRBJ1-3	TGTGCCAGCAGCTGGGACAGGAGAAACACCATATATTTT	CASSWDRRNTIYF
TRBD1	.	TRBV6-1	TRBJ1-3	TGTGCCAGCAGTCTCGGACAGGTCTCTGGAAACACCATATATTTT	CASSLGQVSGNTIYF
TRBD2	.	TRBV7-2	TRBJ2-1	TGTGCCAGCAGCTTCATAGCGGGAGAAAGGAATGAGCAGTTCTTC	CASSFIAGERNEQFF
TRBD2	.	TRBV7-6	TRBJ2-1	TGTGCCAGCAGCTTATCCCTAGCGGGAGAAGCGAGTGAGCAGTTCTTC	CASSLSLAGEASEQFF
TRBD1	.	TRBV2	TRBJ2-7	TGTGCCAGCAGTGTCGGGACAGGGGGCTACGAGCAGTACTTC	CASSVGTGGYEQYF
TRBD2	.	TRBV2	TRBJ2-1	TGTGCCAGCAGTGAAAGTACGGCAGCGGGAGGCAAGAGGGAGCAGTTCTTC	CASSESTAAGGKREQFF